Presented here are 23 T cell receptor beta chains from one specimen sequenced in a study of blood T cell repertoires in COVID-19. TCRdb's copy holds only in-frame clones and misses some; the assay was immunoSEQ multiplex PCR. The sample comprises about 330,000 clones, around 89% of which are singletons, and around 6.6% rests with the top ten. Material: peripheral blood. These receptors were obtained from a young man who had recovered from COVID-19.

This chain joins TRBV3-1 (or the pseudogene TRBV3-2) and TRBJ2-1, with TRBD2 as a possible D gene (5 bases). Deletions cut 0 bases from V and 0 bases from J, with 12 bases between. From germline, CDR1 is LGHDT and CDR2 YNNKEL (reference sequence). The CDR3 is 17 amino acids. The CDR3 region has the DNA TGTGCCAGCAGCCAAGAAGCGGCTCGCAGCTCCTACAATGAGCAGTTCTTC. As protein: CASSQEAARSSYNEQFF.

The rearrangement joins TRBV27 to TRBJ1-1; D call uncertain. The CDR3 is made up of 14 amino acids. Between the trimmed V and J ends, which lost 6 bases and 2 bases, there was a span of 13 bases. In germline, CDR1 is MNHEY, CDR2 SMNVEV (reference sequence). In nucleotides, the CDR3 is TGTGCCAGCAGGCTAAATCAGGTTAACACTGAAGCTTTCTTT. Translated: CASRLNQVNTEAFF.

This clone was counted only a few times. The junction does not match germline at one end; this may be a read error. The chain is built from TRBV3-1 (or the pseudogene TRBV3-2) and TRBJ2-7; no clear D. The germline V gene encodes CDR1 LGHDT and CDR2 YNNKEL (reference sequence). This CDR3 is built from 16 residues. The CDR3 DNA reads TGTGCCAGCAGCCAAGGATCCGGTGCGCCTTCCTTCGAGCAGTACTTC. Translation: CASSQGSGAPSFEQYF.

The chain recombines TRBV5-1 with TRBJ2-5, with TRBD1 as a possible D gene (5 bases). The CDR3 runs to 13 residues. V dropped 1 base and J dropped 5 bases, with 9 bases sitting between them. Germline lookup yields CDR1 SGHRS and CDR2 YFSETQ. CDR3 in amino acids: CASSLSGRETQYF. The CDR3 DNA is TGCGCCAGCAGCTTGTCAGGGCGGGAGACCCAGTACTTC.

This clone came up once. This rearrangement joins TRBV2 to TRBJ1-3, with D perhaps matching TRBD1 (5 bases). V was clipped by 2 bases and J by 1 base, with 9 bases between them. Per germline, CDR1 SNHLY and CDR2 FYNNEI. CDR3 length: 15 residues. The CDR3 loop reads CASSEQGGSGNTIYF. The CDR3 DNA sequence: TGTGCCAGCAGTGAACAGGGAGGATCTGGAAACACCATATATTTT.

There are a few counts of this clone. This chain links TRBV27 with TRBJ1-5; perhaps TRBD1 as D (6 bases). Germline loops: CDR1 MNHEY, CDR2 SMNVEV (reference sequence). The CDR3 loop spans 14 amino acids. The V gene lost 0 bases and the J gene lost 8 bases, with 11 bases spanning the gap. CDR3 nucleotides: TGTGCCAGCAGTTTATCGATAACAGGGAAGCCCCAGCATTTT. This translates into CASSLSITGKPQHF.

The V and J genes are TRBV27 and TRBJ2-7, with a possible D match to TRBD1 (5 bases). Trimming took 5 bases from V and 0 from J, leaving 5 bases between them. Germline-derived CDR1 and CDR2 are MNHEY and SMNVEV (reference sequence). The CDR3 runs 12 residues. CDR3 sequence reads: CASSQGSYEQYF. CDR3 nucleotide sequence: TGTGCCAGCAGTCAGGGCTCCTACGAGCAGTACTTC.

This chain joins TRBV7-9 and TRBJ2-7; possible D gene TRBD1, 6 bases. This CDR3 comprises 13 residues. V was pared by 5 bases and J by 7 bases, with 15 bases between. Germline CDR1 SEHNR, CDR2 FQNEAQ (reference sequence). CDR3 nucleotides: TGTGCCAGCAGCCCAATAACAGGGCGGGAGCAGTACTTC. It translates to CASSPITGREQYF.

CDR3 coding DNA: TGCGCCAGCAGCAGTACCGGGACAGGGGGCAACGAGCAGTACTTC. Translation: CASSSTGTGGNEQYF. The chain couples TRBV5-1 to TRBJ2-7, with 12 nucleotides matching TRBD1. The V gene's germline CDR1 is SGHRS and CDR2 YFSETQ. This CDR3 has 15 amino acids. The junction had 7 bases not matched to a gene; V was cut back by 4 bases and J by 5 bases.

V usage is TRBV18 and J usage is TRBJ1-1; no clear D. The germline V gene encodes CDR1 KGHSH and CDR2 LQKENI. This CDR3 comprises 14 residues. V lost 1 base to trimming and J lost 1 base, with 7 bases between them. CDR3 loop: CASSPRGPNTEAFF. DNA for the CDR3: TGTGCCAGCTCACCACGCGGGCCGAACACTGAAGCTTTCTTT. Complete variable domain (other parts from reference TRBV18 and TRBJ1-1): NAGVMQNPRHLVRRRGQEARLRCSPMKGHSHVYWYRQLPEEGLKFMVYLQKENIIDESGMPKERFSAEFPKEGPSILRIQQVVRGDSAAYFCASSPRGPNTEAFFGQGTRLTVV.

CDR3 sequence: CASSPPASGNTIYF. The CDR3 DNA is TGTGCCAGCAGTCCCCCCGCCAGCGGGAACACCATATATTTT. V is TRBV25-1 and J is TRBJ1-3; D is undetermined. Germline V CDR1 and CDR2: MGHDK, SYGVNS. CDR3 size: 14 residues. Trimming removed 5 bases from V and 7 bases from J, with 15 bases in between.

The gene calls are TRBV19 and TRBJ2-2, with no clear D. Trimming cost V 9 bases and J 1 base, with 15 bases left between them. The CDR3 is 15 residues long. Germline assignment: CDR1 LNHDA and CDR2 SQIVND (reference sequence). In DNA, the CDR3 is TGTGCCAGCGGCATGGGCATACGGAACACCGGGGAGCTGTTTTTT. As protein: CASGMGIRNTGELFF.

As to this clone: This specimen includes other DNA sequences encoding the same CDR3. This chain connects TRBV7-9 to TRBJ2-1, with 7 bases matching TRBD1. V was clipped by 0 bases and J by 1 base; unmatched bases: 0. This CDR3 is built from 15 residues. In germline, CDR1 is SEHNR, CDR2 FQNEAQ (reference sequence). The CDR3, as DNA: TGTGCCAGCAGCTTAGCACAGGGGTCCTACAATGAGCAGTTCTTC. Protein product: CASSLAQGSYNEQFF.

J is TRBJ1-1 and V is TRBV19, with a weak D call TRBD1 (6 bases). Trimming removed 3 bases at V and 1 base at J, with 12 bases between. The CDR3 spans 15 residues. Germline V CDR1 and CDR2: LNHDA, SQIVND (reference sequence). The CDR3 nucleotides read TGTGCCAGTAGTATCGGGCAGGGGTGGAACACTGAAGCTTTCTTT. Translation gives CASSIGQGWNTEAFF. The whole variable domain, filled in from reference TRBV19 and TRBJ1-1, reads DGGITQSPKYLFRKEGQNVTLSCEQNLNHDAMYWYRQDPGQGLRLIYYSQIVNDFQKGDIAEGYSVSREKKESFPLTVTSAQKNPTAFYLCASSIGQGWNTEAFFGQGTRLTVV.

V is TRBV12-3 or TRBV12-4 and J is TRBJ1-2; tentatively, D is TRBD1 (6 bases). There are 13 residues in the CDR3. V lost 5 bases and J 4 bases, leaving 11 bases between the germline ends. CDR3 protein: CASSPGTIYGYTF. The CDR3 bases are TGTGCCAGCAGTCCCGGGACAATCTATGGCTACACCTTC.

This clone was found a few times. The chain combines TRBV7-3 with TRBJ1-1, with 12 bases aligning to TRBD1. The ends lost 4 bases at V and 5 bases at J; junction bases unmatched: 2. Germline CDR1 and CDR2: SGHTA and FQGTGA. The CDR3 consists of 14 residues. This CDR3 is CASSSGQGATEAFF. In nucleotides, the CDR3 is TGTGCCAGCAGCTCGGGACAGGGGGCGACTGAAGCTTTCTTT.

V is TRBV2 and J is TRBJ1-6, with 7 bases lining up with TRBD1. The length of the CDR3 is 15 residues. V was clipped by 5 bases and J by 3 bases; unmatched bases: 4. From germline, CDR1 is SNHLY and CDR2 FYNNEI. The CDR3 region has the DNA TGTGCCAGCAGTCGGGACAGCAACTATAATTCACCCCTCCACTTT. Its protein product is CASSRDSNYNSPLHF.

The chain uses TRBV20-1 and TRBJ1-1; TRBD1 aligns across 11 bases. This CDR3 region has 16 residues. The germline V gene has CDR1 DFQATT and CDR2 SNEGSKA (reference sequence). The J segment lost 5 bases and the V segment lost 3 bases, leaving 11 bases of the junction unmatched. CDR3 sequence (DNA): TGCAGTGCTAGTAATGTCATGGGACAGGGGGGGACTGAAGCTTTCTTT. Its translation is CSASNVMGQGGTEAFF.

The rearrangement joins TRBV19 to TRBJ1-2; D not certain. Trimming cost V 5 bases and J 2 bases, with 9 bases left between them. From germline, CDR1 is LNHDA and CDR2 SQIVND (reference sequence). The CDR3 is 13 residues long. The CDR3 is CASSEHSNYGYTF. CDR3 in DNA: TGTGCCAGTAGTGAGCACTCGAACTATGGCTACACCTTC.

The CDR3 coding sequence is TGTGCCAGCAGTCCAAGTGGGGGGTACACTGAAGCTTTCTTT. This codes for CASSPSGGYTEAFF. The chain is built from TRBV6-5 and TRBJ1-1; tentatively, D is TRBD1 (5 bases). CDR3 length: 14 residues. V dropped 5 bases and J dropped 3 bases, with 13 bases sitting between them. CDR1 and CDR2 from the germline V gene are MNHEY and SVGAGI.

Only one count was recorded for this clone. The gene calls are TRBV2 and TRBJ2-7; a possible D gene is TRBD1 (6 bases). Germline CDR1 is SNHLY and CDR2 is FYNNEI. The CDR3 totals 11 residues. V was clipped by 6 bases and J by 3 bases, with 6 bases between them. The CDR3 is CASRQGYEQYF. CDR3 nucleotides: TGTGCCAGCAGACAGGGCTACGAGCAGTACTTC.

In this sample, this clone turned up a few times. The chain is built from TRBV5-4 and TRBJ1-2; 9 bases line up with TRBD1. Germline V gene sequence: CDR1 SGHNT, CDR2 YYREEE (reference sequence). V lost 1 base and J lost 8; bases outside the gene matches: 6. The CDR3 length is 14 residues. CDR3 region: CASSLLDRGDGYTF. CDR3 coding DNA: TGTGCCAGCAGCTTGCTCGACAGGGGGGACGGCTACACCTTC.

The chain couples TRBV6-6 to TRBJ2-7; maybe TRBD2 (5 bases). Trimming removed 6 bases from V and 0 bases from J, with 6 bases in between. Germline CDR1 reads MNHNY; CDR2 reads SVGAGI (reference sequence). CDR3 length: 12 amino acids. Here the CDR3 DNA reads TGTGCCAGCAGAGGGAGCTCCTACGAGCAGTACTTC. It yields the protein CASRGSSYEQYF.